This T cell receptor (beta chain) is from a study of CD8 T cells in Susac syndrome. Random-hexamer reverse transcription was applied to roughly 0.5 to 1 ug RNA. Each CDR3 protein is one row after TCRdb ran MiXCR on the immunoSEQ multiplex PCR reads. The data contain some 210,000 distinct CDR3 sequences, over 90% of them seen just once; the ten biggest clones take up around 0.15%. The CDR3 length is 16 residues. The germline V gene has CDR1 LNHNV and CDR2 YYDKDF (reference sequence). Between the trimmed V and J ends, which lost 0 bases and 0 bases, there was a span of 6 bases. The sequenced sample consisted of CD4+ T cells from PBMCs. This chain uses TRBV15 with TRBJ2-6; D remains ambiguous. This TCR was sampled from a human donor with Susac syndrome. In nucleotides, the CDR3 is TGTGCCACCAGCAGAGATAGAGTCTCTGGGGCCAACGTCCTGACTTTC. Its protein product is CATSRDRVSGANVLTF. The full variable domain, completed using reference TRBV15 and TRBJ2-6, is DAMVIQNPRYQVTQFGKPVTLSCSQTLNHNVMYWYQQKSSQAPKLLFHYYDKDFNNEADTPDNFQSRRPNTSFCFLDIRSPGLGDTAMYLCATSRDRVSGANVLTFGAGSRLTVL.